Following are 19 T cell receptor beta chains from one sample sequenced in a study of blood T cells in healthy people across ages. A second PCR, run for about 7 to 11 cycles, used a sample-barcoded 5' primer plus a J-beta primer mix. TCRdb fed the 5' RACE reads into MiXCR, producing one record per CDR3 protein. Among about 1.7 million distinct CDR3 sequences listed, over 25% were seen once. Sequenced material: blood. The receptors derive from a woman in her twenties or thirties in good health.

J is TRBJ2-1 and V is TRBV19; D unclear. Trimming pared 0 bases from V and 8 bases from J, leaving 5 bases between. CDR1 and CDR2 from the germline V gene are LNHDA and SQIVND (reference sequence). The CDR3 runs to 12 residues. CDR3 region: CASSIEHDEQFF. The DNA for the CDR3 is TGTGCCAGTAGTATAGAACACGATGAGCAGTTCTTC.

V usage is TRBV10-2 and J usage is TRBJ1-1; D unresolved. This CDR3 region has 14 residues. Germline CDR1 and CDR2: WSHSY and SAAADI. V lost 3 bases and J 0 bases, leaving 8 bases between the germline ends. The CDR3 coding sequence is TGCGCCAGCAGTGAACGGGTATTGAACACTGAAGCTTTCTTT. Translated: CASSERVLNTEAFF.

The rearrangement joins TRBV18 to TRBJ2-1; the D gene is possibly TRBD2 (5 bases). The CDR3 is 14 residues long. CDR1 is KGHSH and CDR2 is LQKENI in the germline V gene. The V end lost 3 bases, the J end lost 5 bases, and 11 bases lay between the germline ends. The CDR3 here is CASSPFRGNNEQFF. The CDR3 DNA sequence: TGTGCCAGCTCACCGTTTCGGGGTAACAATGAGCAGTTCTTC.

This clonotype was counted only a few times. The genes are TRBV6-5 and TRBJ2-4, with TRBD1 identical over 8 bases. Germline CDR1 reads MNHEY; CDR2 reads SVGAGI. J was trimmed by 13 bases and V by 0 bases; bases with no gene match: 11. The CDR3 is made up of 15 amino acids. CDR3 residues: CASSYSRQGALEQYF. The DNA of the CDR3 is TGTGCCAGCAGTTACTCGAGGCAGGGGGCGCTTGAGCAGTACTTC.

The chain links TRBV20-1 to TRBJ1-2, with D perhaps matching TRBD1 (6 bases). CDR1 DFQATT and CDR2 SNEGSKA come from the germline V gene (reference sequence). Trimming took off 6 bases at V and 4 bases at J, with 15 bases between the two ends. CDR3 length: 13 residues. CDR3 DNA: TGCAGTGCCGAGCAGGGGAGGCCCTATGGCTACACCTTC. Translation: CSAEQGRPYGYTF.

The chain uses TRBV4-3 and TRBJ1-2; maybe TRBD1 (6 bases). V was shortened by 2 bases and J by 6 bases, with 16 bases between the two germline ends. CDR1 is LGHNA and CDR2 is YSLEER in the germline V gene. This CDR3 spans 15 amino acids. In DNA form, the CDR3 reads TGCGCCAGCAGCCAAACCCGGGACACTGGTCATGGCTACACCTTC. Translation: CASSQTRDTGHGYTF.

This clonotype was recorded a few times. The rearrangement links TRBV28 to TRBJ1-2; D is possibly TRBD1 (6 bases). CDR3 length: 13 amino acids. The germline V gene has CDR1 MDHEN and CDR2 SYDVKM. V lost 7 bases and J lost 5, with 14 bases in between. In DNA form, the CDR3 reads TGTGCCAGCAACACAGGGATAGTTTATGGCTACACCTTC. As protein: CASNTGIVYGYTF.

The chain combines TRBV10-3 with TRBJ2-3; the D gene is possibly TRBD2 (6 bases). Germline-derived CDR1 and CDR2 are ENHRY and SYGVKD. The CDR3 extends over 15 amino acids. The V and J ends lost 4 bases and 4 bases respectively, with 15 bases between them. CDR3 loop: CAISAVAGLADTQYF. The CDR3 region has the DNA TGTGCCATCAGTGCGGTGGCGGGGTTAGCAGATACGCAGTATTTT.

This clonotype was seen ten or more times. J is TRBJ2-7 and V is TRBV20-1, with D hard to call. V shed 3 bases and J shed 4 bases, with 10 bases lying between them. The CDR3 spans 12 residues. Germline loops: CDR1 DFQATT, CDR2 SNEGSKA (reference sequence). The CDR3 DNA reads as TGCAGTGCTAGTCTCAACAATTACGAGCAGTACTTC. Translated: CSASLNNYEQYF.

Regarding this clonotype: The junction differs from germline at one of its ends, possibly a read error. The V gene is TRBV6-5, the J gene TRBJ2-5; 9 bases map to TRBD1. This CDR3 contains 16 residues. CDR1 is MNHEY, CDR2 SVGAGI, per germline. CDR3 in DNA: TGTGCCACCAACAGGGGGCCAGATTGGTACCAAAAGACCCAGTACTTC. It is translated as CATNRGPDWYQKTQYF.

This clonotype was detected many times. The genes are TRBV14 and TRBJ2-6; no definite D call. With 0 bases removed from V and 0 bases from J, the gap between germline ends came to 21 bases. Per the germline V gene, CDR1 is SGHDN and CDR2 is FVKESK. The CDR3 runs to 21 residues. In DNA, the CDR3 is TGTGCCAGCAGCCAAGATAGCCCAGGCCATACTTTTAGCTCTGGGGCCAACGTCCTGACTTTC. It yields the protein CASSQDSPGHTFSSGANVLTF.

Note on this clonotype: This may come from a read error, since a much larger clone is one base off. V usage is TRBV15 and J usage is TRBJ2-3, with D hard to call. Per germline, CDR1 LNHNV and CDR2 YYDKDF (reference sequence). The CDR3 is made up of 13 amino acids. The CDR3 region has the DNA TGTGCCACCGGCAGAGATCCAGCAGATACGCAGTATTTT. Its protein is CATGRDPADTQYF. The whole variable domain, filled in from reference TRBV15 and TRBJ2-3, reads DAMVIQNPRYQVTQFGKPVTLSCSQTLNHNVMYWYQQKSSQAPKLLFHYYDKDFNNEADTPDNFQSRRPNTSFCFLDIRSPGLGDTAMYLCATGRDPADTQYFGPGTRLTVL.

This clonotype has only a few counts. The genes are TRBV12-3 or TRBV12-4 and TRBJ2-7; the match to TRBD2 covers 12 bases. The junction had 2 bases not matched to a gene; V was cut back by 5 bases and J by 0 bases. The CDR3 has 15 amino acids. The CDR3 DNA follows: TGTGCCAGCAGTATGGGACTAGCGGGCTCCTACGAGCAGTACTTC. Residues: CASSMGLAGSYEQYF.

Of note for this clonotype: One base away lies a much larger clone, so this may be a sequencing read error. This chain joins TRBV5-1 and TRBJ2-5; D not certain. Germline V gene lookup returns CDR1 SGHRS and CDR2 YFSETQ. The CDR3 contains 14 residues. CDR3 nucleotide sequence: TGCGGCAGCAGCTTGGATTCGGGCCGAGGGACCCAGTACTTC. Its translation: CGSSLDSGRGTQYF.

This clonotype was counted only a few times. The CDR3 is CASSSPAGVGSPLHF. The CDR3, as DNA: TGTGCCAGCAGTTCCCCGGCAGGGGTAGGTTCACCCCTCCACTTT. This rearrangement joins TRBV12-3 or TRBV12-4 to TRBJ1-6, with D tentatively TRBD1 (6 bases). The CDR3 is 15 amino acids. Trimming pared 4 bases from V and 9 bases from J, leaving 16 bases between.

This clonotype has a handful of counts. The genes are TRBV20-1 and TRBJ2-5, with 8 bases identical to TRBD2. Germline CDR1 is DFQATT and CDR2 is SNEGSKA (reference sequence). Trimming took 6 bases from V and 1 from J; bases not matched to a gene: 10. The CDR3 loop spans 15 amino acids. In DNA form, the CDR3 reads TGCAGTGCCCTAGCCCTACTAGCGGCCCAAGAGACCCAGTACTTC. This codes for CSALALLAAQETQYF.

This chain connects TRBV12-3 or TRBV12-4 to TRBJ1-2; 8 bases fit TRBD1. V trimming: 6 bases; J trimming: 6 bases; junction bases outside the gene matches: 9. The CDR3 loop spans 14 amino acids. CDR3 sequence: CASSLRQGWDGYTF. The CDR3 DNA sequence: TGTGCCAGCAGCCTCCGACAGGGGTGGGATGGCTACACCTTC.

The V and J genes are TRBV28 and TRBJ2-7; D remains unclear. The CDR3 has 14 amino acids. Germline CDR1 reads MDHEN; CDR2 reads SYDVKM. Trimming took off 5 bases at V and 1 base at J, with 12 bases between the two ends. This chain's CDR3 is CASSATYLSYEQYF. The DNA for the CDR3 is TGTGCCAGCAGTGCAACCTACCTGTCCTACGAGCAGTACTTC.

This clonotype was seen only a few times. The rearrangement uses TRBV28 and TRBJ2-2; D might be TRBD1 (6 bases). The length of the CDR3 is 14 residues. Looked up from germline, CDR1 is MDHEN and CDR2 is SYDVKM. V lost 5 bases and J 7 bases, leaving 14 bases between the germline ends. The CDR3 DNA reads TGTGCCAGCAGTCGCTTCAGGGGTGGCGGGGAGCTGTTTTTT. Translating it yields CASSRFRGGGELFF.